These 5 T cell receptor beta chains share one sample of origin, sequenced in a study of blood T cell repertoires in COVID-19 (dated by TCRdb to 2018 to 2020). Libraries were built with the immunoSEQ multiplex PCR assay. In its TCRdb copy, this immuneACCESS table keeps in-frame sequences only and misses some clones. Where compared with another copy, unresolved V genes explain less than half of these, and the others have no known cause. Across this sample there are roughly 50,000 clones, with roughly four fifths seen only once. 1.9% of the sample comes from the top ten. The sample comprised peripheral blood. These TCRs come from a woman aged 55-69 years with acute or convalescent COVID-19.

This chain joins TRBV19 and TRBJ1-5, with D perhaps TRBD1 (5 bases). Germline CDR1 and CDR2: LNHDA and SQIVND (reference sequence). Trimming left V 3 bases short and J 0 bases short, with 9 bases between. CDR3 length equals 15 residues. Here the CDR3 reads CASSIQGYSNQPQHF. In DNA form, the CDR3 reads TGTGCCAGTAGTATCCAGGGATATAGCAATCAGCCCCAGCATTTT. Looking up the rest from reference TRBV19 and TRBJ1-5 gives the full variable domain: DGGITQSPKYLFRKEGQNVTLSCEQNLNHDAMYWYRQDPGQGLRLIYYSQIVNDFQKGDIAEGYSVSREKKESFPLTVTSAQKNPTAFYLCASSIQGYSNQPQHFGDGTRLSIL.

The CDR3 nucleotides read TGTGCCAGCAGTGCGGAGGCGGGATTTCTCTACACTGAAGCTTTCTTT. Translated, it gives CASSAEAGFLYTEAFF. The chain joins TRBV2 to TRBJ1-1, with D uncertain. Trimming removed 4 bases from V and 3 bases from J, with 18 bases in between. The CDR3 has 16 residues. CDR1 and CDR2 from the germline V gene are SNHLY and FYNNEI.

This chain connects TRBV30 to TRBJ2-5; TRBD2 is a possible D gene (5 bases). V was cut by 4 bases and J by 0 bases, with 9 bases left in between. This CDR3 comprises 13 residues. Germline CDR1 and CDR2: GTSNPN and SVGIG (reference sequence). The CDR3: CAWKERYQETQYF. Written as DNA, the CDR3 is TGTGCCTGGAAGGAGCGGTACCAAGAGACCCAGTACTTC.

The chain uses TRBV9 and TRBJ1-1; no definite D call. V lost 0 bases and J lost 10, with 16 bases in between. The CDR3 consists of 14 residues. CDR1 and CDR2 (germline): SGDLS, YYNGEE. CDR3 in amino acids: CASSVVPDKAPAFF. The CDR3 coding sequence is TGTGCCAGCAGCGTAGTGCCCGACAAAGCCCCAGCTTTCTTT.

V is TRBV28 and J is TRBJ1-2, with TRBD1 identical over 7 bases. Germline CDR1 reads MDHEN; CDR2 reads SYDVKM. Unmatched junction bases numbered 12, after V lost 6 bases and J lost 8 bases. The CDR3 is 14 amino acids. This chain's CDR3 is CASRTLKGAGGYTF. CDR3 DNA sequence: TGTGCCAGCAGAACTTTGAAGGGGGCGGGAGGCTACACCTTC.